This T cell receptor beta chain was identified during a study of multiple sclerosis patients with progressive multifocal leukoencephalopathy. Study-wide results and caveats: Expanded clones at PML onset predated and persisted through natalizumab therapy. Less diverse TRB repertoires were suggested in most PML patients.

A word on this clone: Its antigen is not identified.

Each PCR contained spiked synthetic TR CDR3 controls spanning every V-J pairing. Libraries were prepared by immunoSEQ multiplex PCR; TCRdb keeps only in-frame clonotypes and omits some of them. This sample yields about 30,000 clones, of which 89% are seen a single time; around 1.5% belongs to the top ten. This sample's time point: 6 months of natalizumab therapy. All patients had prior interferon beta, and all PML patients were female. Trimming took 10 bases from V and 9 from J; bases not matched to a gene: 6. CDR1 ENHRY and CDR2 SYGVKD come from the germline V gene. This CDR3 is built from 11 residues.

The starting material was PBMCs, obtained from a patient treated with natalizumab. This TCR came from a human donor with multiple sclerosis. The V and J genes are TRBV10-3 and TRBJ2-1; 7 nucleotides agree with TRBD1. For the CDR3, the DNA is TGTGCCACAAGAGGGACAGCTGAGCAGTTCTTC. It codes for CATRGTAEQFF.